The clone carrying this TCR beta chain was seen repeatedly, ten times or more. Its specificity is unknown. This specimen comes from a study of neurological immune-mediated disorders. Points from the study as a whole: There were no CDR3 amino acid sequences shared by expanded clones across subjects, a result suggesting private repertoires in all groups.

Per germline, CDR1 SGHRS and CDR2 YFSETQ. V gave up 3 bases and J gave up 8 bases; unmatched junction bases: 9. The CDR3 spans 15 residues. Template-switch 5'RACE cDNA synthesis added a 10-nucleotide unique molecular identifier. TCRdb called the 5' RACE reads again in MiXCR, with one record for every CDR3 protein. Of about 65,000 distinct CDR3 sequences listed, around 4% were seen once; the top ten hold roughly 2.7%. This chain joins TRBV5-1 and TRBJ1-4, with 8 bases that match TRBD1. This TCR derives from a man in his fifties with multiple sclerosis. Sequencing input: PBMCs. This CDR3 is CASSSAGTGGEKLFF. The CDR3 DNA is TGCGCCAGCAGCTCCGCCGGGACAGGAGGGGAAAAACTGTTTTTT.